One T cell receptor (beta chain) is described in this entry. What it binds is unknown. Each TRB cDNA library was prepared by 5' RACE (with UMI labels). From the 5' RACE reads, TCRdb lists one entry per CDR3 protein and no DNA. This sample contains about 43,000 distinct CDR3 sequences. The data are from a study of CXCR3-negative and CXCR3-positive naive CD8 T cells. Study-level findings and limits: Cryopreservation partially lowered CXCR3 expression, so most assays used fresh PBMCs. Memory CD8+ cells showed much lower diversity, while both naive subsets were comparably high.

The CDR3 consists of 15 residues. Germline V CDR1 and CDR2: LNHDA, SQIVND (reference sequence). The chain joins TRBV19 to TRBJ2-5; TCRdb's D gene call, TRBD2, goes unchecked for lack of DNA. Sequenced: memory CD8+ T cells from blood. This sequence was found in a human donor in good health. Some clones in this sample may be carry-over from other donors' samples. The CDR3 protein is CASRPGLAVQETQYF.